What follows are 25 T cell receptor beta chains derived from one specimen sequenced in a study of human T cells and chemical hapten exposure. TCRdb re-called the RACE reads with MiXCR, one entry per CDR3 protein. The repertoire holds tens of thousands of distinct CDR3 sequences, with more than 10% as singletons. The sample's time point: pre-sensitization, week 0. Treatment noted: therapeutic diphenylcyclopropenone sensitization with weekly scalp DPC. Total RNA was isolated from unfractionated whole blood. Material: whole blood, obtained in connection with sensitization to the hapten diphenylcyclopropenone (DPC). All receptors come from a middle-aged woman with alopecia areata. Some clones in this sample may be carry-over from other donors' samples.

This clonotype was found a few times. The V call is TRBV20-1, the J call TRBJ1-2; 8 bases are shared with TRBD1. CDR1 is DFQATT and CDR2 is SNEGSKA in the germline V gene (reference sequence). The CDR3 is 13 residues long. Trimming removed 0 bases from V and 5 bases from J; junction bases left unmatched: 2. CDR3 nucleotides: TGCAGTGCTAGAGAAGGACAGGGTTATGGCTACACCTTC. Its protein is CSAREGQGYGYTF.

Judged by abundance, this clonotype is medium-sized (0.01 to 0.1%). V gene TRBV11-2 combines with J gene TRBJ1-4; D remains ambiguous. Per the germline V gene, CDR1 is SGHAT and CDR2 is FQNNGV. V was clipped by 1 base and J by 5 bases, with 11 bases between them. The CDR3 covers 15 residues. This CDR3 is CASSLVWAQNEKLFF. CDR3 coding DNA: TGTGCCAGCAGCTTAGTTTGGGCACAGAATGAAAAACTGTTTTTT.

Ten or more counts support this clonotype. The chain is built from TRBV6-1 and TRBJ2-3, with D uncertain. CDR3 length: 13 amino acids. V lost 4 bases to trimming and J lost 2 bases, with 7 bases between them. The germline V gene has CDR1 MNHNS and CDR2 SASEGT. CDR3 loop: CASSVIFTDTQYF. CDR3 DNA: TGTGCCAGCAGTGTCATTTTCACAGATACGCAGTATTTT.

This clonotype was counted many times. DNA of the CDR3: TGCAGTGCTAGAGATGATAGGACCTCCTACGAGCAGTACTTC. Its translation is CSARDDRTSYEQYF. The chain employs TRBV20-1 and TRBJ2-7, with no clear D. The CDR3 spans 14 residues. Germline-derived CDR1 and CDR2 are DFQATT and SNEGSKA (reference sequence). Trimming removed 0 bases from V and 0 bases from J, with 9 bases in between.

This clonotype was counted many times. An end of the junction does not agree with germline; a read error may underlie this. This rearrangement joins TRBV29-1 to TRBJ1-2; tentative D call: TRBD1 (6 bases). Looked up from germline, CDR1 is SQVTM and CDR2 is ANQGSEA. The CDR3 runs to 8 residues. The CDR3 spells CSVGGQRF. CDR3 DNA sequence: TGCAGCGTTGGAGGACAGCGTTTT.

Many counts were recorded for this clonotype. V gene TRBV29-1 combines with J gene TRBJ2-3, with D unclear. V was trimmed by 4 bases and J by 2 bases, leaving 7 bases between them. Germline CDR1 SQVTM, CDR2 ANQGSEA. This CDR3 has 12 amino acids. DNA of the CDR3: TGCAGCGTTGTGAGTAACACAGATACGCAGTATTTT. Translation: CSVVSNTDTQYF.

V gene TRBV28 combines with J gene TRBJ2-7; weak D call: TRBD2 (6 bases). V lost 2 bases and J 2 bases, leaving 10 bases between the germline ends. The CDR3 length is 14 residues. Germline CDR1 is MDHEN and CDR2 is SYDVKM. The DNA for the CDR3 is TGTGCCAGCAGTTTAGCGGGGTGGACCTACGAGCAGTACTTC. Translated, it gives CASSLAGWTYEQYF.

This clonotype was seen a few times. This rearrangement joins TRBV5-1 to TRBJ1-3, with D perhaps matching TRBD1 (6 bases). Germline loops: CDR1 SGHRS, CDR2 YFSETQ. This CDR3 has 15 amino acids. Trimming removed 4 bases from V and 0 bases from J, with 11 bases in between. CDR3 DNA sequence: TGCGCCAGCAGCATCGCAGGGGACTCTGGAAACACCATATATTTT. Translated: CASSIAGDSGNTIYF.

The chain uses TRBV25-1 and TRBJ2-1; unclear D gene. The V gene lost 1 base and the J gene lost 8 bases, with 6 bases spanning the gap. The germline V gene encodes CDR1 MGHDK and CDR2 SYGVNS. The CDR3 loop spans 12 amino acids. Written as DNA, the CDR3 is TGTGCCAGCAGTGAATTGGGCGATGAGCAGTTCTTC. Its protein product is CASSELGDEQFF.

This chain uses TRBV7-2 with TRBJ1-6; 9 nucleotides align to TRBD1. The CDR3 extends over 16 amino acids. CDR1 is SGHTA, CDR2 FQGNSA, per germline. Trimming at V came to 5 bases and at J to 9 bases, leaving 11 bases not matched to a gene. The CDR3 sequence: CASSQGQGAVTSPLHF. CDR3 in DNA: TGTGCCAGCAGCCAGGGACAGGGCGCGGTGACTTCACCCCTCCACTTT.

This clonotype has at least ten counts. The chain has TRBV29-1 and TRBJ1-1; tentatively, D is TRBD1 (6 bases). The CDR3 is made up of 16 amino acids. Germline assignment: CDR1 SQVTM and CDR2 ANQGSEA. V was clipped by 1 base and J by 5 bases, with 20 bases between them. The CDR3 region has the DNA TGCAGCGTTGAAGTCGGACTGTCCAGGGGCGTAACTGAAGCTTTCTTT. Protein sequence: CSVEVGLSRGVTEAFF.

The CDR3 DNA reads TGTGCCAGCGGAACACACACCGCGAACACCGGGGAGCTGTTTTTT. Its translation is CASGTHTANTGELFF. The chain is built from TRBV13 and TRBJ2-2, with D uncertain. CDR1 is PRHDT and CDR2 is FYEKMQ in the germline V gene (reference sequence). Trimming pared 8 bases from V and 0 bases from J, leaving 13 bases between. The CDR3 runs to 15 residues.

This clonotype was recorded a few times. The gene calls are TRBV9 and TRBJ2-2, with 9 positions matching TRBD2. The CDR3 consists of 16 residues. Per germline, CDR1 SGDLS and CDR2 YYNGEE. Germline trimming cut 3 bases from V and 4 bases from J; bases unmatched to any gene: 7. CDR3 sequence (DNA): TGTGCCAGCAGCGCTCGGACTAGCGACGTCACCGGGGAGCTGTTTTTT. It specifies CASSARTSDVTGELFF.

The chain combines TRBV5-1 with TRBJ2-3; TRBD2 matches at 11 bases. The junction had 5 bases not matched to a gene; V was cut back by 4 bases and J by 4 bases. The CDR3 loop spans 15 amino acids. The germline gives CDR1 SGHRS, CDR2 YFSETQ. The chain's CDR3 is CASSPRTSGSDTQYF. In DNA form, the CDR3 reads TGCGCCAGCAGCCCCCGGACTAGCGGGTCAGATACGCAGTATTTT.

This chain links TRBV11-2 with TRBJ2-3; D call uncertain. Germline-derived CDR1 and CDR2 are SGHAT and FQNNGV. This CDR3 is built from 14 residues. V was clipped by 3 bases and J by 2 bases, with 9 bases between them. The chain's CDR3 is CASSFQGNTDTQYF. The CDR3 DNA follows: TGTGCCAGCAGCTTTCAAGGGAACACAGATACGCAGTATTTT.

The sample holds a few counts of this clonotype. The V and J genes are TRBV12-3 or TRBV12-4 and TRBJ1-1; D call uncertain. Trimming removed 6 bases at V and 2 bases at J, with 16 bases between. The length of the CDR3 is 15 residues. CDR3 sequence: CASRDPEVTNTEAFF. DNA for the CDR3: TGTGCCAGCAGGGACCCAGAGGTAACCAACACTGAAGCTTTCTTT.

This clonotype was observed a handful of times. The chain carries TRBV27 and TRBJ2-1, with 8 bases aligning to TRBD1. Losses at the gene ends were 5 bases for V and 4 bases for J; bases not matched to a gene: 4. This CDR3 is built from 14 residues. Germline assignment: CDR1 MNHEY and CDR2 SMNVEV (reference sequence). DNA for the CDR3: TGTGCCAGCAGTAGACAGGGGATGTACAATGAGCAGTTCTTC. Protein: CASSRQGMYNEQFF.

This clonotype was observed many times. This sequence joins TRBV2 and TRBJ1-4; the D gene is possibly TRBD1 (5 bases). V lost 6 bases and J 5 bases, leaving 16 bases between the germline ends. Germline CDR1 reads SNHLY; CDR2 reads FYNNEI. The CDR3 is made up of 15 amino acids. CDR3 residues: CASRTAGTRNEKLFF. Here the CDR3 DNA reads TGTGCCAGCAGGACCGCCGGGACCCGAAATGAAAAACTGTTTTTT.

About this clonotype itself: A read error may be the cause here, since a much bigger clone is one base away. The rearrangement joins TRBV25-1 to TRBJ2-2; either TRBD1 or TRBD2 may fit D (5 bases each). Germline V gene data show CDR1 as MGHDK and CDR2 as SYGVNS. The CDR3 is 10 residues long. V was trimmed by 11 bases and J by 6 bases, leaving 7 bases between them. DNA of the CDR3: TGTGCCGGGACGGCCGGGGAGCTGTTTTTT. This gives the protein CAGTAGELFF.

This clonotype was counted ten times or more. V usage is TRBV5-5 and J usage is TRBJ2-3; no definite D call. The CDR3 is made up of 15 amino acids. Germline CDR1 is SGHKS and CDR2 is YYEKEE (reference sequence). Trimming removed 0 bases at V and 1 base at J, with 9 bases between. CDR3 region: CASSLALERTDTQYF. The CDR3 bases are TGTGCCAGCAGCTTGGCGTTAGAGCGCACAGATACGCAGTATTTT.

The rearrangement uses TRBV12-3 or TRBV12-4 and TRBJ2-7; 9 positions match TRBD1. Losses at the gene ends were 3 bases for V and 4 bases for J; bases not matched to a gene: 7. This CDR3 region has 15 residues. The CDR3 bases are TGTGCCAGCAGTTTCTCCGGGACAGGGCGTTACGAGCAGTACTTC. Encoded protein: CASSFSGTGRYEQYF.

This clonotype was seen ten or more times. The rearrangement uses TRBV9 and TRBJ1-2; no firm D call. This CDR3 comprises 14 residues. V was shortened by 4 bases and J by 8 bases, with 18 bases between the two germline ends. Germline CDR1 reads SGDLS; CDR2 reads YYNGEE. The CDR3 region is CASSSGPTGVGYTF. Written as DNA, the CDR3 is TGTGCCAGCAGCAGCGGGCCAACTGGCGTAGGCTACACCTTC.

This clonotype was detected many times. As DNA, the CDR3 is TGCAGCGCGGGACAGGATAATGAAAAACTGTTTTTT. It translates to CSAGQDNEKLFF. V usage is TRBV29-1 and J usage is TRBJ1-4; 8 positions agree with TRBD1. Germline CDR1 SQVTM, CDR2 ANQGSEA. CDR3 size: 12 residues. The V segment lost 7 bases and the J segment 4 bases; nucleotides outside the gene matches: 2.

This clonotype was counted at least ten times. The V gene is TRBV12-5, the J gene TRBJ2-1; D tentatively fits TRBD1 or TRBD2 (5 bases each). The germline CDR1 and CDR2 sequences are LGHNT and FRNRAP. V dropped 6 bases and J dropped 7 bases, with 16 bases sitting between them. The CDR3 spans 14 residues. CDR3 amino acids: CASGGRPIGNEQFF. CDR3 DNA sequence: TGTGCTAGTGGGGGACGGCCGATAGGGAATGAGCAGTTCTTC.

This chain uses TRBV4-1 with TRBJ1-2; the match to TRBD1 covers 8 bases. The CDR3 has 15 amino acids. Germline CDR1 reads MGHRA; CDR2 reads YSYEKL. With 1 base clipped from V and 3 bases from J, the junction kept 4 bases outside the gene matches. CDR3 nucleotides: TGCGCCAGCAGCCAAGCAGGGGGCGCGTACTATGGCTACACCTTC. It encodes CASSQAGGAYYGYTF.